The 28 T cell receptor beta chains in this list originate from one sample, sequenced in a study of CD8+ T cells in alopecia areata. As to treatment: oral pan-JAK inhibitor, 5-10 mg twice daily. Extracted RNA was reverse transcribed into cDNA, the sequencing template. Assay: immunoSEQ multiplex PCR; the TCRdb copy retains only in-frame clones and omits some. The sample includes 200,000 to 250,000 clones, around two fifths of them seen just once. The sequencing here drew on CD4+ T cells sorted from blood, taken at approximately week 31, from a patient treated with tofacitinib. These receptors all stem from a human donor with alopecia areata.

In its sample, this clone was seen a few times. V is TRBV11-2 and J is TRBJ2-1; 10 bases are shared with TRBD1. Trimming took 8 bases from V and 9 from J; bases not matched to a gene: 10. The germline V gene encodes CDR1 SGHAT and CDR2 FQNNGV. This CDR3 contains 14 residues. CDR3 residues: CASLRDRGGGEQFF. The CDR3 DNA is TGTGCCAGCCTCCGGGACAGGGGAGGTGGTGAGCAGTTCTTC.

Here the CDR3 reads CAWRDGPYSNQPQHF. The CDR3 coding sequence is TGTGCCTGGAGAGATGGACCCTATAGCAATCAGCCCCAGCATTTT. The genes are TRBV30 and TRBJ1-5, with no clear D. Looked up from germline, CDR1 is GTSNPN and CDR2 is SVGIG (reference sequence). V lost 3 bases and J lost 0, with 12 bases in between. There are 15 residues in the CDR3.

The chain carries TRBV11-2 and TRBJ2-1; TRBD2 might be the D (5 bases). There are 17 residues in the CDR3. CDR1 SGHAT and CDR2 FQNNGV come from the germline V gene. Trimming stripped 5 bases from V and 4 bases from J, with 21 bases between. CDR3 coding DNA: TGTGCCAGCAGCCTACTCTCGCGCCTCGGGGTATACAATGAGCAGTTCTTC. Encoded protein: CASSLLSRLGVYNEQFF.

The genes are TRBV6-1 and TRBJ2-3; 10 bases are a match to TRBD1. Germline loops: CDR1 MNHNS, CDR2 SASEGT. V was clipped by 5 bases and J by 2 bases; unmatched bases: 4. There are 15 residues in the CDR3. CDR3 protein: CASSRTGGSTDTQYF. CDR3 coding DNA: TGTGCCAGCAGTCGGACAGGGGGTTCCACAGATACGCAGTATTTT.

The rearrangement joins TRBV30 to TRBJ1-2; D is unresolved. Looked up from germline, CDR1 is GTSNPN and CDR2 is SVGIG (reference sequence). Trimming removed 5 bases from V and 5 bases from J, with 12 bases in between. This CDR3 has 12 amino acids. The CDR3 loop is CAWSSIGYGYTF. CDR3 nucleotides: TGTGCCTGGTCCTCTATCGGGTATGGCTACACCTTC.

This clone has just a few counts. CDR3 sequence reads: CAIAGGAEQFF. The CDR3 nucleotides are TGTGCCATCGCTGGGGGGGCTGAGCAGTTCTTC. The rearrangement uses TRBV10-3 and TRBJ2-1; a weak D match, TRBD2 (7 bases). With 8 bases removed from V and 9 bases from J, the gap between germline ends came to 11 bases. Germline V gene data show CDR1 as ENHRY and CDR2 as SYGVKD. There are 11 residues in the CDR3.

This chain uses TRBV19 with TRBJ1-5; 8 bases match TRBD1. The CDR3 is 16 residues long. After removal of 5 bases from V and 0 bases from J, the junction contained 6 bases not matched to a gene. CDR1 and CDR2 from the germline V gene are LNHDA and SQIVND (reference sequence). The CDR3 DNA reads TGTGCCAGTAGTGTCAGGACAGGGTATAGCAATCAGCCCCAGCATTTT. It encodes CASSVRTGYSNQPQHF.

The chain combines TRBV7-2 with TRBJ1-1; no firm D call. Germline lookup yields CDR1 SGHTA and CDR2 FQGNSA. This CDR3 region has 12 residues. Trimming shortened V by 5 bases and J by 5 bases, and 9 bases separated the two germline ends. CDR3 loop: CASSPFLTEAFF. The CDR3 DNA is TGTGCCAGCAGCCCCTTTCTAACTGAAGCTTTCTTT. The complete variable domain, with remaining parts taken from reference TRBV7-2 and TRBJ1-1, reads GAGVSQSPSNKVTEKGKDVELRCDPISGHTALYWYRQSLGQGLEFLIYFQGNSAPDKSGLPSDRFSAERTGGSVSTLTIQRTQQEDSAVYLCASSPFLTEAFFGQGTRLTVV.

This clone was observed once. The V call is TRBV5-6, the J call TRBJ2-7; D remains ambiguous. The CDR3 runs to 15 residues. The ends were cut back, 0 bases at V and 1 base at J, with 11 bases in the middle. CDR1 and CDR2 from the germline V gene are SGHDT and YYEEEE. The CDR3, as DNA: TGTGCCAGCAGCTTGGTCAACGGGCGATCCTACGAGCAGTACTTC. Protein sequence: CASSLVNGRSYEQYF.

The chain uses TRBV25-1 and TRBJ2-7, with D maybe TRBD1 (5 bases). Germline-derived CDR1 and CDR2 are MGHDK and SYGVNS. CDR3 length: 14 amino acids. The V gene lost 6 bases and the J gene lost 3 bases, with 15 bases spanning the gap. The CDR3, as DNA: TGTGCCAGCAGGGACACCCGGGTGGTCTACGAGCAGTACTTC. Residues: CASRDTRVVYEQYF.

DNA for the CDR3: TGTGCCAGCAGTTACTCGGGGACAGGTGATCAGCCCCAGCATTTT. Translating it yields CASSYSGTGDQPQHF. The chain couples TRBV6-5 to TRBJ1-5; 8 nucleotides match TRBD1. The CDR3 loop spans 15 amino acids. CDR1 is MNHEY, CDR2 SVGAGI, per germline. The J segment lost 5 bases and the V segment lost 0 bases, leaving 3 bases of the junction unmatched.

The rearrangement links TRBV19 to TRBJ2-7, with D possibly being TRBD2 (5 bases). Trimming took 5 bases from V and 0 from J, leaving 8 bases between them. Per the germline V gene, CDR1 is LNHDA and CDR2 is SQIVND (reference sequence). The CDR3 sequence is 13 residues long. CDR3 in amino acids: CASSWRSSYEQYF. CDR3 nucleotides: TGTGCCAGTAGTTGGAGGAGCTCCTACGAGCAGTACTTC. Together with reference TRBV19 and TRBJ2-7, the CDR3 gives the full variable domain: DGGITQSPKYLFRKEGQNVTLSCEQNLNHDAMYWYRQDPGQGLRLIYYSQIVNDFQKGDIAEGYSVSREKKESFPLTVTSAQKNPTAFYLCASSWRSSYEQYFGPGTRLTVT.

V gene TRBV5-4 combines with J gene TRBJ2-7; 10 bases line up with TRBD2. This CDR3 has 13 amino acids. V was pared by 9 bases and J by 4 bases, with 7 bases of the junction left unmatched. Germline V gene data show CDR1 as SGHNT and CDR2 as YYREEE (reference sequence). The CDR3, as DNA: TGTGCCACCACTAGCGGGAACGTTTACGAGCAGTACTTC. The encoded protein is CATTSGNVYEQYF.

In this sample, this clone turned up a few times. The chain links TRBV30 to TRBJ1-1, with unresolved D. The CDR3 is made up of 12 amino acids. Trimming cost V 2 bases and J 4 bases, with 8 bases left between them. Germline CDR1 GTSNPN, CDR2 SVGIG (reference sequence). CDR3 loop: CAWSSGGTEAFF. CDR3 nucleotide sequence: TGTGCCTGGAGTAGTGGTGGCACTGAAGCTTTCTTT.

The chain carries TRBV29-1 and TRBJ1-2, with a tentative D call TRBD1 (5 bases). The V end lost 4 bases, the J end lost 3 bases, and 12 bases lay between the germline ends. The CDR3 runs to 13 residues. CDR1 and CDR2 from the germline V gene are SQVTM and ANQGSEA. The CDR3 protein is CSVAQGADYGYTF. The CDR3 DNA sequence: TGCAGCGTTGCTCAGGGTGCGGACTATGGCTACACCTTC.

The rearrangement links TRBV14 to TRBJ2-7; 10 nucleotides agree with TRBD2. The length of the CDR3 is 15 residues. Germline values: CDR1 SGHDN, CDR2 FVKESK. Trimming took 2 bases from V and 5 from J; bases not matched to a gene: 6. The CDR3 DNA reads TGTGCCAGCAGCCAACTCCTAGCGGGAGATCACGAGCAGTACTTC. Protein product: CASSQLLAGDHEQYF.

The V gene is TRBV4-2, the J gene TRBJ1-1, with no clear D. Germline CDR1 LGHNA, CDR2 YNFKEQ. Trimming took off 4 bases at V and 1 base at J, with 10 bases between the two ends. This CDR3 comprises 14 residues. This chain's CDR3 is CASSPLSRNTEAFF. The CDR3 DNA sequence: TGTGCCAGCAGCCCACTGTCCAGGAACACTGAAGCTTTCTTT.

This chain links TRBV25-1 with TRBJ1-1, with D unresolved. Looked up from germline, CDR1 is MGHDK and CDR2 is SYGVNS. The CDR3 consists of 14 residues. The germline V and J ends were trimmed by 0 bases and 1 base, with 6 bases remaining between them. CDR3 residues: CASSEYWGNTEAFF. Written as DNA, the CDR3 is TGTGCCAGCAGTGAATATTGGGGGAACACTGAAGCTTTCTTT.

This chain connects TRBV2 to TRBJ1-2; D is unclear. The CDR3 contains 12 residues. Trimming left V 3 bases short and J 4 bases short, with 6 bases between. Germline-derived CDR1 and CDR2 are SNHLY and FYNNEI. CDR3 in amino acids: CASSDTFYGYTF. Written as DNA, the CDR3 is TGTGCCAGCAGTGACACGTTCTATGGCTACACCTTC.

This clone has a handful of counts. This same CDR3 is encoded by further DNA sequences in the sample. The CDR3 region has the DNA TGTGCCAGCAGTGACAGGGGTTACGAGCAGTACTTC. This codes for CASSDRGYEQYF. This chain uses TRBV2 with TRBJ2-7; maybe TRBD1 (6 bases). This CDR3 is 12 amino acids long. Trimming removed 3 bases from V and 4 bases from J, with 7 bases in between. The germline gives CDR1 SNHLY, CDR2 FYNNEI.

This clone was observed a few times. This chain joins TRBV6-1 and TRBJ2-6, with D hard to call. Germline-derived CDR1 and CDR2 are MNHNS and SASEGT. V lost 0 bases to trimming and J lost 0 bases, with 3 bases between them. This CDR3 is 15 amino acids long. CDR3 protein: CASSEASSGANVLTF. CDR3 DNA: TGTGCCAGCAGTGAAGCTAGCTCTGGGGCCAACGTCCTGACTTTC.

The chain combines TRBV7-9 with TRBJ2-5; D gene uncertain. This CDR3 has 15 amino acids. V was shortened by 1 base and J by 6 bases, with 15 bases between the two germline ends. Germline CDR1 reads SEHNR; CDR2 reads FQNEAQ (reference sequence). The CDR3 nucleotides read TGTGCCAGCAGCTTAGACGCCGCCCAGCTGCAGACCCAGTACTTC. It is translated as CASSLDAAQLQTQYF.

The chain combines TRBV28 with TRBJ1-6; 7 positions agree with TRBD1. The CDR3 contains 15 residues. V trimming: 5 bases; J trimming: 9 bases; junction bases outside the gene matches: 10. Germline CDR1 is MDHEN and CDR2 is SYDVKM. CDR3 bases: TGTGCCAGCAGTCGAGCGGACAGGACCGGTTCACCCCTCCACTTT. This encodes CASSRADRTGSPLHF.

This clone was counted a few times. The same CDR3 can be traced to other DNA sequences in this sample. The rearrangement uses TRBV7-9 and TRBJ2-1; no clear D gene. Germline loops: CDR1 SEHNR, CDR2 FQNEAQ (reference sequence). Trimming removed 1 base from V and 8 bases from J, with 3 bases in between. CDR3 size: 11 residues. The CDR3 region is CASSLVDEQFF. DNA of the CDR3: TGTGCCAGCAGCTTAGTTGATGAGCAGTTCTTC.

The V call is TRBV2, the J call TRBJ2-7; D is unclear. Germline CDR1 SNHLY, CDR2 FYNNEI. The CDR3 consists of 15 residues. The V end was cut by 0 bases, the J end by 6 bases, with 15 bases between. The CDR3 DNA sequence: TGTGCCAGCAGTGAAGCTGGTGCCCTCTCCCCCGAGCAGTACTTC. Translated: CASSEAGALSPEQYF.

The chain employs TRBV30 and TRBJ1-2; D not resolved. This CDR3 is built from 13 residues. Per the germline V gene, CDR1 is GTSNPN and CDR2 is SVGIG (reference sequence). V lost 0 bases to trimming and J lost 6 bases, with 11 bases between them. The CDR3 DNA reads TGTGCCTGGAGTGTACAAAGGGTTCATGGCTACACCTTC. Encoded protein: CAWSVQRVHGYTF.

The CDR3 sequence is CASSLGGSRAEQFF. In DNA form, the CDR3 reads TGTGCCAGCAGCTTAGGTGGATCGCGGGCTGAGCAGTTCTTC. The rearrangement joins TRBV7-2 to TRBJ2-1, with D perhaps matching TRBD2 (5 bases). The V gene's germline CDR1 is SGHTA and CDR2 FQGNSA. The CDR3 consists of 14 residues. Trimming cost V 1 base and J 9 bases, with 13 bases left between them.

The gene calls are TRBV5-4 and TRBJ1-2, with D possibly being TRBD1 (6 bases). This CDR3 has 15 residues. Germline values: CDR1 SGHNT, CDR2 YYREEE (reference sequence). Trimming left V 0 bases short and J 4 bases short, with 13 bases between. CDR3 coding DNA: TGTGCCAGCAGCTTGGCAGGGGCTGGGGGCTATGGCTACACCTTC. Its translation: CASSLAGAGGYGYTF.